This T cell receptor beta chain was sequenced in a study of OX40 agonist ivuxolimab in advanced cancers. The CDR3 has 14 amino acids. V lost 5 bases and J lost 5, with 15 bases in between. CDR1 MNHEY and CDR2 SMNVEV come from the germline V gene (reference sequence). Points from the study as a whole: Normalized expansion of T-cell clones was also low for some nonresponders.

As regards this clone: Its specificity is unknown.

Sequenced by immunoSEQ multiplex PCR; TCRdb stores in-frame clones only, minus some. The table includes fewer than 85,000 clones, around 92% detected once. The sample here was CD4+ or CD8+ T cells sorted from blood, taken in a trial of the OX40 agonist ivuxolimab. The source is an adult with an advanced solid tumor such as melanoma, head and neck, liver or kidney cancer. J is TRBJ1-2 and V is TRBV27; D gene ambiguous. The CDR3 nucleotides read TGTGCCAGCAGTGCCGGATCGGGTGGGTATGGCTACACCTTC. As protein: CASSAGSGGYGYTF.